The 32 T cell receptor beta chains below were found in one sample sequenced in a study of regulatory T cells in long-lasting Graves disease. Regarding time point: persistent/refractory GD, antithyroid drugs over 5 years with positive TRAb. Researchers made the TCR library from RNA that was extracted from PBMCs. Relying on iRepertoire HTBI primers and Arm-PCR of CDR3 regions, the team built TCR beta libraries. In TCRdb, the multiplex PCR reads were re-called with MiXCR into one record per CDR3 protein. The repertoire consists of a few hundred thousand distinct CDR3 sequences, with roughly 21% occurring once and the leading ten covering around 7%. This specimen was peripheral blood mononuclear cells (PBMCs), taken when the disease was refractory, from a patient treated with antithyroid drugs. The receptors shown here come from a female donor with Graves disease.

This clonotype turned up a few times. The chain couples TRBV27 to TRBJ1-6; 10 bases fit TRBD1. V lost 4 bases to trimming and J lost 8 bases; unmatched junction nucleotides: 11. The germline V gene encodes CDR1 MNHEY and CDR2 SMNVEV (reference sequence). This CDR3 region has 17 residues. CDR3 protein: CASSSLRQGANYSPLHF. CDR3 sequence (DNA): TGTGCCAGCAGTTCCCTCCGACAGGGGGCAAACTATTCACCCCTCCACTTT.

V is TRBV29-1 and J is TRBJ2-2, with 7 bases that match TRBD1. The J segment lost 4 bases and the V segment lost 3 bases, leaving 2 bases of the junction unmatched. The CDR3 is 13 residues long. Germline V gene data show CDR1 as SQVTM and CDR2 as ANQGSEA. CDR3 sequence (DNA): TGCAGCGTTGACGCAGGGGGCACCGGGGAGCTGTTTTTT. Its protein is CSVDAGGTGELFF.

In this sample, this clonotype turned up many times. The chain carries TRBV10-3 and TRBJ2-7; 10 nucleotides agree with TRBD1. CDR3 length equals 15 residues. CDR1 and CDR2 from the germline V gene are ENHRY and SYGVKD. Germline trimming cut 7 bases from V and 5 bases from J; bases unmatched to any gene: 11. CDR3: CAIKAGDRGSNEQYF. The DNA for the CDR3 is TGTGCCATCAAGGCTGGGGACAGGGGTTCCAACGAGCAGTACTTC.

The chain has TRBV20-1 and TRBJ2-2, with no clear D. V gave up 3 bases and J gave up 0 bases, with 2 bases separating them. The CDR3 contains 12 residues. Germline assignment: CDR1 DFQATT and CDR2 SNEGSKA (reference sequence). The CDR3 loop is CSASANTGELFF. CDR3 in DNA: TGCAGTGCTAGTGCGAACACCGGGGAGCTGTTTTTT.

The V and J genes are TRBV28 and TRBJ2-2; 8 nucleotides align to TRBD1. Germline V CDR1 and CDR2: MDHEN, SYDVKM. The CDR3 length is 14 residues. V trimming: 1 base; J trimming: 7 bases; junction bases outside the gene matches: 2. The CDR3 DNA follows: TGTGCCAGCAGTTTATACAGGGGGGACGGGGAGCTGTTTTTT. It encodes CASSLYRGDGELFF.

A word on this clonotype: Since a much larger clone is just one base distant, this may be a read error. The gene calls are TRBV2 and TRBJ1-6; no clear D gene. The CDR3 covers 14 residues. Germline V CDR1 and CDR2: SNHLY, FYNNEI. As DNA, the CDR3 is TGTGCCAGCAGTGAAATGCAGTATAGTTCACCCCTCCACTTT. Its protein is CASSEMQYSSPLHF. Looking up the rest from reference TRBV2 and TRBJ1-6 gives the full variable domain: EPEVTQTPSHQVTQMGQEVILRCVPISNHLYFYWYRQILGQKVEFLVSFYNNEISEKSEIFDDQFSVERPDGSNFTLKIRSTKLEDSAMYFCASSEMQYSSPLHFGNGTRLTVT.

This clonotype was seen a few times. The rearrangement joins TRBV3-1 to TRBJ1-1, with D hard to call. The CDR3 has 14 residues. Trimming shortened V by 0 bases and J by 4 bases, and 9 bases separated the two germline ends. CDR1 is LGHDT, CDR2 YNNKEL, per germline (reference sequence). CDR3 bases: TGTGCCAGCAGCCAAGACCTATACCCCACTGAAGCTTTCTTT. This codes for CASSQDLYPTEAFF.

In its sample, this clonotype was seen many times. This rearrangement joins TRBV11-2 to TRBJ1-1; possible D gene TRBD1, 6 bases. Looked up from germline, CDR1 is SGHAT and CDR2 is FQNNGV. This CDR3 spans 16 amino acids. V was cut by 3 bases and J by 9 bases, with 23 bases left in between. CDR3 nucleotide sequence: TGTGCCAGCAGCTTCGGGCAGGGGTCGGTCGAACGAAAAGCTTTCTTT. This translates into CASSFGQGSVERKAFF.

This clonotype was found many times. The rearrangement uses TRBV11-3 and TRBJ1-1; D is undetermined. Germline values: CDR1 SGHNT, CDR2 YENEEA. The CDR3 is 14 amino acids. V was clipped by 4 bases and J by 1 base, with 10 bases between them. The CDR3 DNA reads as TGTGCCAGCAGCTCGGGCTCGCCGAACACTGAAGCTTTCTTT. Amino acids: CASSSGSPNTEAFF.

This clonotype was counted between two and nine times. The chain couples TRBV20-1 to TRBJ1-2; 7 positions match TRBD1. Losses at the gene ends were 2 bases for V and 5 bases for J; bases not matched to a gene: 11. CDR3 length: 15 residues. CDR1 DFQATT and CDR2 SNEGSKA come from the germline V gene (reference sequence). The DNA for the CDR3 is TGCAGTGCTAGATTCCCGGGACAGAGCCCATATGGCTACACCTTC. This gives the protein CSARFPGQSPYGYTF.

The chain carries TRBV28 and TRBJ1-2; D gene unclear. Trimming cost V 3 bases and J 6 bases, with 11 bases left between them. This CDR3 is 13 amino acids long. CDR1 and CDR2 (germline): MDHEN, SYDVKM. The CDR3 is CASSLMAENGYTF. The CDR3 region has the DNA TGTGCCAGCAGTTTGATGGCAGAGAATGGCTACACCTTC.

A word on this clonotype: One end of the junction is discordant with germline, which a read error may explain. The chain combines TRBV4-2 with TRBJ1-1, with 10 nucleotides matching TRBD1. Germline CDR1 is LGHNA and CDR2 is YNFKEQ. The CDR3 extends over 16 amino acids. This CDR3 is CASSQEQVTGGTEAFF. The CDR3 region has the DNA TGTGCCAGCAGCCAAGAACAGGTGACAGGGGGCACTGAGGCTTTCTTT.

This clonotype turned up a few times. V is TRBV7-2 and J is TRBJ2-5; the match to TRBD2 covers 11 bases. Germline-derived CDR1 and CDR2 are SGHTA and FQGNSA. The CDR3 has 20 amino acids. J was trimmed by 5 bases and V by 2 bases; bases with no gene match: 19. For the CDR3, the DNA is TGTGCCAGCAGCTTAAGTATCCCCTCTAGGAGTAGCGGGAGGGGGGAGACCCAGTACTTC. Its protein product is CASSLSIPSRSSGRGETQYF.

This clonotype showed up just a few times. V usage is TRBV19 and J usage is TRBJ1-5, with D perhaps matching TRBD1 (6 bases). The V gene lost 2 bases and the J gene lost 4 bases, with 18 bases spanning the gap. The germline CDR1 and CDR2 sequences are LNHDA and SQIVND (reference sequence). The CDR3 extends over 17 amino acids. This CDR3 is CASSIPERGALNQPQHF. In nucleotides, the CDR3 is TGTGCCAGTAGTATACCCGAAAGGGGGGCACTAAATCAGCCCCAGCATTTT. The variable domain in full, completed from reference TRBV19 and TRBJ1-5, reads DGGITQSPKYLFRKEGQNVTLSCEQNLNHDAMYWYRQDPGQGLRLIYYSQIVNDFQKGDIAEGYSVSREKKESFPLTVTSAQKNPTAFYLCASSIPERGALNQPQHFGDGTRLSIL.

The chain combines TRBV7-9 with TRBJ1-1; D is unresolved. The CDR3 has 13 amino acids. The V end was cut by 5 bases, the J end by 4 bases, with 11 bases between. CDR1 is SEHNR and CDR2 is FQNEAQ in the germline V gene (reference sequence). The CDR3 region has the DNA TGTGCCAGCAGCCTGGCTTTTGCCACTGAAGCTTTCTTT. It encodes CASSLAFATEAFF.

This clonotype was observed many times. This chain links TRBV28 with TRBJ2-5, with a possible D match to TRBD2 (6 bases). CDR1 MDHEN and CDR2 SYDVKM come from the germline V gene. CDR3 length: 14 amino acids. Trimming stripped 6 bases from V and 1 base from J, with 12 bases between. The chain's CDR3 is CASSPTGLQETQYF. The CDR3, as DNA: TGTGCCAGCAGCCCCACGGGACTCCAAGAGACCCAGTACTTC.

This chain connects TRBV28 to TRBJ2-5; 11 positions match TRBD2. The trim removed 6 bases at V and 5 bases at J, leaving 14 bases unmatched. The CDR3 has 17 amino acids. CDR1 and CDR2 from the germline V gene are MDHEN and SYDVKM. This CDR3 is CASRQPPGLAARETQYF. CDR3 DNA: TGTGCCAGCAGACAACCCCCGGGACTAGCGGCTCGCGAGACCCAGTACTTC.

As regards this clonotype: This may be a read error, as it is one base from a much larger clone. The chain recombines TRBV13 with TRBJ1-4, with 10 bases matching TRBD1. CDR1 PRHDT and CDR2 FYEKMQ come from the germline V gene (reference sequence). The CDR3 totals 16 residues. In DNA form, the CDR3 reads TGTGCCAACAGCTCTTCAGACAGGGGGCGCGGAGAAAAACTGTTTTTT. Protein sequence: CANSSSDRGRGEKLFF.

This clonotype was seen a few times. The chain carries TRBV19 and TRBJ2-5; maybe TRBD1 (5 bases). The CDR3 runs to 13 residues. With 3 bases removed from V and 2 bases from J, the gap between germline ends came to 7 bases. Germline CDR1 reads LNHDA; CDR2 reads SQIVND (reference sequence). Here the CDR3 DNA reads TGTGCCAGTAGTATGGGGCAGCAAGAGACCCAGTACTTC. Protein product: CASSMGQQETQYF.

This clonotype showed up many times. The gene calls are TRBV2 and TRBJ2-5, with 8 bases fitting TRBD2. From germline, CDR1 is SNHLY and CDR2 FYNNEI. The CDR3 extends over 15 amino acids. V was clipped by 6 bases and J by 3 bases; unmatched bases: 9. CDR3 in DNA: TGTGCCAGCAGGGGCGCGACTAGCGCGAAAGAGACCCAGTACTTC. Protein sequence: CASRGATSAKETQYF.

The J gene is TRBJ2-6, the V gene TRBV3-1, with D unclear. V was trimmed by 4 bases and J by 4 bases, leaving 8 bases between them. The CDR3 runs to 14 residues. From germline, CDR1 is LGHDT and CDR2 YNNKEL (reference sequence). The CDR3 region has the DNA TGTGCCAGCAGCCCACTACCCGGGGCCAACGTCCTGACTTTC. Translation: CASSPLPGANVLTF.

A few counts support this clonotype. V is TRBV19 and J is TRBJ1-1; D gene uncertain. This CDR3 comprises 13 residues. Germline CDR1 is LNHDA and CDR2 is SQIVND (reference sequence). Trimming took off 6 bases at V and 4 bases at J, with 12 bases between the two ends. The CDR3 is CASRVMVGTEAFF. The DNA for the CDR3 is TGTGCCAGTAGGGTTATGGTGGGCACTGAAGCTTTCTTT.

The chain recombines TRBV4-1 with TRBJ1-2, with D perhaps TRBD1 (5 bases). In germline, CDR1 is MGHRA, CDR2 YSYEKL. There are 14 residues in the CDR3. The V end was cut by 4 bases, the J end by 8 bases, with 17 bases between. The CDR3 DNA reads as TGCGCCAGCAGCCCTAGGGACGGGAAGCCAGGCTACACCTTC. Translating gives CASSPRDGKPGYTF.

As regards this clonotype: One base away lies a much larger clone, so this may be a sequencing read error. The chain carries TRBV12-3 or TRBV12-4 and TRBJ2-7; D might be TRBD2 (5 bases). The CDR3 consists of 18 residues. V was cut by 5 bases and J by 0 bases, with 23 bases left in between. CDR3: CASSRLLGQQTNSYEQYF. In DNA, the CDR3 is TGTGCCAGCAGTCGGTTGTTGGGCCAACAGACTAACTCCTACGAGCAGTACTTC.

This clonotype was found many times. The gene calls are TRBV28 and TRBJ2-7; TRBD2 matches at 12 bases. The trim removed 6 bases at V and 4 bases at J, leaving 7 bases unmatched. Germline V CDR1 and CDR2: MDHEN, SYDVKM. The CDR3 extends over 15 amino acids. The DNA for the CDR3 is TGTGCCAGCAGACAGGGACTAGCGGGCGGTTACGAGCAGTACTTC. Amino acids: CASRQGLAGGYEQYF.

Here the CDR3 DNA reads TGTGCCAGCAGCCAAGGAGGGCTTGTATGGCATTCCAACACTGAAGCTTTCTTT. This codes for CASSQGGLVWHSNTEAFF. This chain uses TRBV14 with TRBJ1-1; D unclear. V was pared by 1 base and J by 2 bases, with 20 bases between. Germline V gene data show CDR1 as SGHDN and CDR2 as FVKESK. The CDR3 has 18 amino acids.

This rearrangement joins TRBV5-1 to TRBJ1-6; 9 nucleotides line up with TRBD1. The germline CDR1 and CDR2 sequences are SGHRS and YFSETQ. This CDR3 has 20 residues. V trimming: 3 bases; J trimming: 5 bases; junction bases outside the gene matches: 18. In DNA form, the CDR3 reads TGCGCCAGCAGCTCATGGCCGGGACAGGGAGGGGATATAGATAATTCACCCCTCCACTTT. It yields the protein CASSSWPGQGGDIDNSPLHF.

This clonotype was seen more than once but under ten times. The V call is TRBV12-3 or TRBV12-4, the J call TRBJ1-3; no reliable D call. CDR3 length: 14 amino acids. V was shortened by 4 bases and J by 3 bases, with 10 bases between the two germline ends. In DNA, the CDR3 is TGTGCCAGCAGTTCCCCCCAACGTGGAAACACCATATATTTT. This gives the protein CASSSPQRGNTIYF.

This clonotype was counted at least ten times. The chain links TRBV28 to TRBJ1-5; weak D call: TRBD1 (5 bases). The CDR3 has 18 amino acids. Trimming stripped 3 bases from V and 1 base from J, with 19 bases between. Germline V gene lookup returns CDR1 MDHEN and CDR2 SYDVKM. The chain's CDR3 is CASSLLSERWDSNQPQHF. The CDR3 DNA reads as TGTGCCAGCAGTTTGCTTAGCGAGCGTTGGGACAGCAATCAGCCCCAGCATTTT. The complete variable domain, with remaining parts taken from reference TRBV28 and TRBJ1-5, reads DVKVTQSSRYLVKRTGEKVFLECVQDMDHENMFWYRQDPGLGLRLIYFSYDVKMKEKGDIPEGYSVSREKKERFSLILESASTNQTSMYLCASSLLSERWDSNQPQHFGDGTRLSIL.

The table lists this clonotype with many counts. CDR3 in amino acids: CATSEGPKAFF. The CDR3 DNA reads as TGTGCCACCAGTGAGGGTCCCAAAGCTTTCTTT. The genes are TRBV24-1 and TRBJ1-1; D uncertain. This CDR3 spans 11 amino acids. From germline, CDR1 is KGHDR and CDR2 SFDVKD. Trimming took 4 bases from V and 9 from J, leaving 8 bases between them.

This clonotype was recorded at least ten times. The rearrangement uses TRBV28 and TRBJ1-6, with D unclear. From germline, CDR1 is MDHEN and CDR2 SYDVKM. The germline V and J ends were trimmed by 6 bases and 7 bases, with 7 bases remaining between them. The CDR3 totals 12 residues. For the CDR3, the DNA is TGTGCCAGCAGCTCACAGAATTCACCCCTCCACTTT. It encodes CASSSQNSPLHF.

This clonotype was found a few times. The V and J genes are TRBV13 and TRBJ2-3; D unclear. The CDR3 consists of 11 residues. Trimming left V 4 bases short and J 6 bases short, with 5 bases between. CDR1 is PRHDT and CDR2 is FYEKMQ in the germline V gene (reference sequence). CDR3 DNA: TGTGCCAGCAGCTCTTCCGATACGCAGTATTTT. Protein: CASSSSDTQYF.